This TCR beta chain was documented in a study of T-cell memory formation after mild COVID-19 (dated by TCRdb to the early 2020s). Some background on the complete study: TCR sequence clusters from the two donors were largely donor specific. In two donors, T-cell clones that expanded and contracted after mild COVID-19 were followed by sequencing TCRalpha and TCRbeta repertoires longitudinally. The cohort was made up of two young adult volunteers, one female and one male, who were previously healthy. The study at large found these results: The study covered only a couple of mild cases, and larger cohorts including severe cases with pre-infection samples were considered necessary. Contracting CD4+ clones were located mainly in the CM and EM memory subsets, whereas CD8+ clones were found to be enriched in EMRA. Some responding clones were detected in pre-infection memory, suggesting pre-existing cross-reactive memory T cells joined the SARS-CoV-2 response. SARS-CoV-2 specificity was not confirmed for the second-wave clones peaking on day 37. From day 15 to 85, contracting clones showed balanced CD4/CD8 phenotypes, whereas a second wave of clones that expanded from day 15 to 37 leaned towards CD4+.

V and J lose 5 bases and 6 bases, and a span of 19 bases separates them. The germline V gene (reference sequence) supplies CDR1 SEHNR and CDR2 FQNEAQ. From cysteine to phenylalanine, the CDR3 is 15 amino acids long. Only CDR3 DNA remains: 45 bases, in frame from the first base. As regards this clonotype: It lacks a known antigen. Base qualities are not recorded, but no much larger clone differs from it by a single base.

Data came from an Illumina NovaSeq 6000. TCRalpha and TCRbeta cDNA libraries were built by 5'RACE with constant-segment primers, adding sample barcodes and unique molecular identifiers. Trizol reagent was used to extract RNA from every sample. Library amplification was performed in two PCR steps, and a second sample barcode and Illumina TruSeq adapters were introduced in the second step. The libraries were sequenced on an Illumina NovaSeq using 2 x 150 bp paired-end reads. The authors' analysis ran thus. The reads were demultiplexed and collapsed into UMI-guided consensus sequences using migec v1.2.7. Using mixcr v2.1.11, UMI consensuses were aligned to TRA and TRB V and J templates and then assembled into clonotypes. Clonotypes were classified as expanded or contracted when called significant by both edgeR and NoisET, with noise models trained on biological replicates. For edgeR calls, the thresholds were a false discovery rate-adjusted p below 0.01 and a log2 fold-change of 1. As an exploratory analysis of dynamics, max-normalized trajectories of the 1000 most abundant clonotypes were examined with PCA combined with hierarchical clustering. Each responding clone was given a CD4 or CD8 phenotype based on the CD4+ and CD8+ repertoires, which had been sequenced separately. TCRdb's own reprocessing of the public reads used fastp at Q25 and MiXCR and kept productive beta chains. Here each entry gathers all rows of one CDR3 protein and keeps the most common genes and DNA. TCRdb's processing, not the authors', yielded these V and J calls. This sample comprises over 45,000 distinct CDR3 sequences, roughly a quarter of them detected only once. The ten largest clones represent 40% to 45% of the sample.

PBMCs were isolated by Ficoll-Paque density gradient centrifugation. The chain is encoded by TRBV7-9 joined to TRBJ1-2; the D gene is perhaps TRBD1, on 6 matching bases. This TCR derives from a man aged 18-30 years who had mild COVID-19 (a few samples of this study predate the infection). The sample titles of this study are shuffled in the database, so cell type and time point are left out; the donor was told from shared clones. Sequencing input: PBMCs or a T cell subset sorted from them (not recorded which). CDR3 sequence: CASSRGGDLSDGYTF. The DNA is as follows: TGTGCCAGCAGCCGAGGGGGAGACTTAAGCGATGGCTACACCTTC. With the portions outside the CDR3 filled from the reference TRBV7-9 and TRBJ1-2 genes, the complete variable region becomes DTGVSQNPRHKITKRGQNVTFRCDPISEHNRLYWYRQTLGQGPEFLTYFQNEAQLEKSRLLSDRFSAERPKGSFSTLEIQRTEQGDSAMYLCASSRGGDLSDGYTFGSGTRLTVV.